This TCR beta chain originates from a study of blood T cell repertoires in COVID-19. Study overall: Sites across the United States, Italy and Spain contributed samples from acute and convalescent COVID-19. Sample material is recorded as cDNA or gDNA derived from T cells, B-cell-depleted T cells, or PBMCs.

This CDR3 is built from 17 residues. After removal of 1 base from V and 4 bases from J, the junction contained 9 bases not matched to a gene. Germline lookup yields CDR1 LGHNT and CDR2 FRNRAP. Authors' data handling: Reference gene primers were amplified, and this amplification served to estimate nucleated cell counts. Data came from immunoSEQ multiplex PCR; TCRdb stores just in-frame clones and leaves some out. That table supplies the V and J calls and clone size; D and trimming were determined from the DNA. The sample shows about 150,000 clones, 75% to 90% of them seen only once. This TCR came from an elderly man with acute or convalescent COVID-19. Material: peripheral blood. The chain uses TRBV12-5 and TRBJ2-1; TRBD2 aligns across 8 bases. This CDR3 is CASGLGAGGFGYNEQFF. DNA for the CDR3: TGTGCTAGTGGTTTGGGGGCGGGAGGCTTTGGATACAATGAGCAGTTCTTC.